A selection of T cell receptor beta chains follows, all from one sample in a study of blood T cells in healthy people across ages. Each CDR3 protein gets one entry after TCRdb re-called the 5' RACE reads with MiXCR. The data contain 2 million or so distinct CDR3 sequences, about 49% of them seen just once; the ten biggest clones take up roughly 2%. The sequencing sample was made of blood. The source of these receptors is a middle-aged woman in good health. The CDR3 runs from the conserved cysteine through the conserved F or W. D genes are given only for firm matches. The size of a clone is reported for some rows only, either as once, few or many, or as a class for expanded clones.

J: TRBJ2-1; D: TRBD2; size: NA; V: TRBV20-1; CDR3: CSAMGLTYNEQFF; DNA: TGCAGTGCTATGGGACTAACCTACAATGAGCAGTTCTTC
J: TRBJ1-2; D: TRBD1; size: few; V: TRBV27; CDR3: CASSFLPGQGAPQDGYTF; DNA: TGTGCCAGCAGTTTCCTACCGGGACAGGGGGCGCCCCAGGATGGCTACACCTTC
J: TRBJ2-2; D: TRBD2; size: NA; V: TRBV4-3; CDR3: CASSRRATSGDGGELFF; DNA: TGCGCCAGCAGCCGGAGAGCGACTAGCGGGGACGGCGGGGAGCTGTTTTTT
J: TRBJ1-5; D: NA; size: few; V: TRBV20-1; CDR3: CSARDGKGAQPQHF; DNA: TGCAGTGCTAGAGATGGTAAAGGGGCTCAGCCCCAGCATTTT
J: TRBJ2-1; D: NA; size: few; V: TRBV9; CDR3: CASSPGGAITYNEQFF; DNA: TGTGCCAGCAGCCCTGGTGGAGCGATTACATACAATGAGCAGTTCTTC
J: TRBJ2-5; D: NA; size: few; V: TRBV7-2; CDR3: CASRLHPVGGFETQYF; DNA: TGTGCCAGCCGCTTACACCCAGTTGGGGGATTTGAGACCCAGTACTTC
J: TRBJ2-1; D: NA; size: NA; V: TRBV7-2; CDR3: CASSPYRDGKGGNEQFF; DNA: TGTGCCAGCAGCCCTTACAGGGACGGCAAGGGGGGCAATGAGCAGTTCTTC
J: TRBJ2-1; D: TRBD1; size: once; V: TRBV20-1; CDR3: CSARVKTTGAGDWFF; DNA: TGCAGTGCTAGAGTAAAGACGACAGGGGCTGGTGATTGGTTCTTC
J: TRBJ2-3; D: TRBD2; size: NA; V: TRBV6-5; CDR3: CASSLGAAGGVTDTQYF; DNA: TGTGCCAGCAGTTTAGGGGCAGCGGGGGGGGTCACAGATACGCAGTATTTT
J: TRBJ2-7; D: NA; size: few; V: TRBV20-1; CDR3: CSVNSGPRPYEQYF; DNA: TGCAGTGTTAATTCCGGACCCCGGCCCTACGAGCAGTACTTC
J: TRBJ1-2; D: NA; size: NA; V: TRBV4-1; CDR3: CASSHPDYYGYTF; DNA: TGCGCCAGCAGCCACCCCGATTACTATGGCTACACCTTC
J: TRBJ2-7; D: NA; size: few; V: TRBV7-9; CDR3: CAAVTGETYEQYF; DNA: TGTGCCGCGGTGACAGGTGAGACCTACGAGCAGTACTTC
J: TRBJ2-7; D: TRBD1; size: few; V: TRBV6-2/TRBV6-3; CDR3: CASSYTTGAYEQYF; DNA: TGTGCCAGCAGTTACACAACAGGGGCCTACGAGCAGTACTTC
J: TRBJ2-5; D: TRBD1; size: few; V: TRBV12-3/TRBV12-4; CDR3: CASSSDRGKTQYF; DNA: TGTGCCAGCAGTTCAGACAGGGGAAAGACCCAGTACTTC
J: TRBJ1-5; D: NA; size: NA; V: TRBV20-1; CDR3: CSARAGLYSNQPQHF; DNA: TGCAGTGCTAGAGCTGGACTGTATAGCAATCAGCCCCAGCATTTT
J: TRBJ1-5; D: NA; size: NA; V: TRBV12-3/TRBV12-4; CDR3: CASSLRARQPQHF; DNA: TGTGCCAGCAGTCTCAGGGCACGCCAGCCCCAGCATTTT
J: TRBJ2-3; D: NA; size: few; V: TRBV5-1; CDR3: CASRVFADTQYF; DNA: TGCGCCAGCAGGGTCTTCGCAGATACGCAGTATTTT
J: TRBJ2-4; D: NA; size: NA; V: TRBV7-2; CDR3: CASSLGGTPFQYF; DNA: TGTGCCAGCAGCTTAGGAGGTACCCCTTTTCAGTACTTC
J: TRBJ2-5; D: TRBD1; size: few; V: TRBV6-2/TRBV6-3; CDR3: CASVRSGQGYEQYF; DNA: TGTGCCAGCGTACGATCGGGACAGGGGTATGAGCAGTACTTC
J: TRBJ2-7; D: NA; size: NA; V: TRBV12-3/TRBV12-4; CDR3: CASRRVWLDSEQYF; DNA: TGTGCCAGCAGAAGGGTGTGGCTGGATTCCGAGCAGTACTTC
J: TRBJ2-3; D: NA; size: NA; V: TRBV20-1; CDR3: CSAKRQTDTQYF; DNA: TGCAGTGCTAAACGACAGACAGATACGCAGTATTTT
J: TRBJ1-4; D: TRBD1; size: NA; V: TRBV5-1; CDR3: CASSLDGQGKSGEKLFF; DNA: TGCGCCAGCAGCTTGGACGGACAGGGGAAAAGCGGTGAAAAACTGTTTTTT
J: TRBJ2-1; D: TRBD2; size: NA; V: TRBV5-6; CDR3: CASRGLACEQFF; DNA: TGTGCCAGCAGGGGACTAGCCTGTGAGCAGTTCTTC
J: TRBJ1-5; D: NA; size: NA; V: TRBV20-1; CDR3: CSARKGQAFNQPQHF; DNA: TGCAGTGCTAGAAAGGGCCAGGCGTTCAATCAGCCCCAGCATTTT
J: TRBJ1-2; D: TRBD1; size: NA; V: TRBV4-2; CDR3: CASSQAPGQTNYGYTF; DNA: TGTGCCAGCAGCCAAGCCCCGGGACAGACCAACTATGGCTACACCTTC